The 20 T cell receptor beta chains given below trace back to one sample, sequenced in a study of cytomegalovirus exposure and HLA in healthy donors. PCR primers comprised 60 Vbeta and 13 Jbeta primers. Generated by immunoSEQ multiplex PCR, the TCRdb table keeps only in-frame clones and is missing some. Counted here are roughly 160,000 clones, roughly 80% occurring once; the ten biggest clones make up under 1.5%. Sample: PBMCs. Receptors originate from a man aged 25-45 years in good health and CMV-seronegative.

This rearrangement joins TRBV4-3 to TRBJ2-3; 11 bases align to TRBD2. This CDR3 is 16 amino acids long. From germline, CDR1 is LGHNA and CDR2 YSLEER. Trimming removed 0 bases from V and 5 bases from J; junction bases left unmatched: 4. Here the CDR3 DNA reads TGCGCCAGCAGCCAAGATGGAGGACTAGCGGGAGATACGCAGTATTTT. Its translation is CASSQDGGLAGDTQYF.

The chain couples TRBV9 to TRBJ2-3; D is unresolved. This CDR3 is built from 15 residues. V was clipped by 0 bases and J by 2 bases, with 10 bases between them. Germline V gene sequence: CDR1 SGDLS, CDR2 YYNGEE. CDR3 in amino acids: CASSVAASPTDTQYF. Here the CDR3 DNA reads TGTGCCAGCAGCGTAGCAGCGTCGCCCACAGATACGCAGTATTTT.

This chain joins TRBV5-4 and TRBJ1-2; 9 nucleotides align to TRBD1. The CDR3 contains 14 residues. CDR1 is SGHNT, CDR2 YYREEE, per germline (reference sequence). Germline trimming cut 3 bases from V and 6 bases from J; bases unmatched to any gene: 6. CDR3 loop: CASSWGGQGHGYTF. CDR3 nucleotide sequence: TGTGCCAGCAGCTGGGGGGGACAGGGCCATGGCTACACCTTC.

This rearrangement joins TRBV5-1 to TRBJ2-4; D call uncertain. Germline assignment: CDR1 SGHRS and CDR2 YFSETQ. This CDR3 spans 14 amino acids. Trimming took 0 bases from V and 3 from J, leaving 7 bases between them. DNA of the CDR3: TGCGCCAGCAGCTTGGAACTCCACAAAAACATTCAGTACTTC. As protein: CASSLELHKNIQYF.

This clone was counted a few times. CDR3 sequence reads: CASSQDPGYQTGTGELFF. CDR3 bases: TGCGCCAGCAGCCAAGATCCGGGTTACCAAACGGGCACCGGGGAGCTGTTTTTT. The chain couples TRBV4-3 to TRBJ2-2; D is uncertain. The V gene lost 0 bases and the J gene lost 4 bases, with 18 bases spanning the gap. The CDR3 consists of 18 residues. Germline V gives CDR1 LGHNA, CDR2 YSLEER.

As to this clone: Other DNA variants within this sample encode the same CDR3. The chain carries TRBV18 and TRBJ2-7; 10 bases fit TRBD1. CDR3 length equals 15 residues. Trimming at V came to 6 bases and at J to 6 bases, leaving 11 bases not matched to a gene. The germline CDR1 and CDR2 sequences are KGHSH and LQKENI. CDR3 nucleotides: TGTGCCAGCTCGCCTCGACAGGGGGCTATAGGCGAGCAGTACTTC. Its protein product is CASSPRQGAIGEQYF.

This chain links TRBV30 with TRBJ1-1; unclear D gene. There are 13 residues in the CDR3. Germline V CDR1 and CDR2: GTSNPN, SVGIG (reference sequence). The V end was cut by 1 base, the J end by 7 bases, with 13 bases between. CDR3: CAWSEGRESEAFF. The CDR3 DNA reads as TGTGCCTGGAGTGAAGGCCGGGAGAGTGAAGCTTTCTTT.

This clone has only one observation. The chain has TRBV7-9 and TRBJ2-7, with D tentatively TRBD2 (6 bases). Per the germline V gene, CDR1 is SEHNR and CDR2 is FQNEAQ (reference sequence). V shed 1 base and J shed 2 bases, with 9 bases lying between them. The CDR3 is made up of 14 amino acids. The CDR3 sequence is CASSLDGGPYEQYF. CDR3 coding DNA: TGTGCCAGCAGCTTAGACGGGGGTCCCTACGAGCAGTACTTC.

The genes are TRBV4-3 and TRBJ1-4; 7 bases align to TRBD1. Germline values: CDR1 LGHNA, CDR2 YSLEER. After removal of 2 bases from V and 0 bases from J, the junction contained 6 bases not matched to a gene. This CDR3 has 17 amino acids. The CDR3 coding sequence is TGCGCCAGCAGCCAATATGGACAGGCCTCAACTAATGAAAAACTGTTTTTT. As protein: CASSQYGQASTNEKLFF.

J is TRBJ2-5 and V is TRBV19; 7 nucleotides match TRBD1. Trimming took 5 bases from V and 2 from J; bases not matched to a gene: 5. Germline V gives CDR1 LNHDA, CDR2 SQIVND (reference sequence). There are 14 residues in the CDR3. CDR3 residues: CASSHNRGQETQYF. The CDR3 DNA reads TGTGCCAGTAGTCACAACAGGGGACAAGAGACCCAGTACTTC.

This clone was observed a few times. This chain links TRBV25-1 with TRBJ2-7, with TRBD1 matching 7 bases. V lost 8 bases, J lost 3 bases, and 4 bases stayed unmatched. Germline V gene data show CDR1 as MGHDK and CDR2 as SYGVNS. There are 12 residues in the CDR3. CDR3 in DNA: TGTGCCAGCGGGGGACAGCTCTACGAGCAGTACTTC. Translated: CASGGQLYEQYF.

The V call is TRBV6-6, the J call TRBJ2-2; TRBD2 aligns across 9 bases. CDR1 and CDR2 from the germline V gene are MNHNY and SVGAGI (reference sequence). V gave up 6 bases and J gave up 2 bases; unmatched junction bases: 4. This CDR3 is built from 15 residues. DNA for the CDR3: TGTGCCAGCAGCCCGGGACTAGCCAACACCGGGGAGCTGTTTTTT. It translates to CASSPGLANTGELFF.

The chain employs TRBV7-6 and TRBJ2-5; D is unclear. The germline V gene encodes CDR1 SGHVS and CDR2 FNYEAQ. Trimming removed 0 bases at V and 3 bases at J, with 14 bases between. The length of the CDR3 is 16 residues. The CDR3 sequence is CASSLAIRKLEETQYF. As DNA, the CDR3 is TGTGCCAGCAGCTTAGCCATTAGAAAATTAGAAGAGACCCAGTACTTC.

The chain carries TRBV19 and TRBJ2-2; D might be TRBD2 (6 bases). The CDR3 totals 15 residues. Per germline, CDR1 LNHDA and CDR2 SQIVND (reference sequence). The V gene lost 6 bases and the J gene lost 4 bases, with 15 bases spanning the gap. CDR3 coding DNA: TGTGCCAGTAGGCGGGGTAGCGTCTTCACCGGGGAGCTGTTTTTT. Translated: CASRRGSVFTGELFF.

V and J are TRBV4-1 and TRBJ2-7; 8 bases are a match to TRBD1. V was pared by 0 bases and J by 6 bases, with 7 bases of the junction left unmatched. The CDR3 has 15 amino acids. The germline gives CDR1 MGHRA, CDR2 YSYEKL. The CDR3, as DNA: TGCGCCAGCAGCCAAGATAGACAGGGGCTTTCCGAGCAGTACTTC. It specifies CASSQDRQGLSEQYF.

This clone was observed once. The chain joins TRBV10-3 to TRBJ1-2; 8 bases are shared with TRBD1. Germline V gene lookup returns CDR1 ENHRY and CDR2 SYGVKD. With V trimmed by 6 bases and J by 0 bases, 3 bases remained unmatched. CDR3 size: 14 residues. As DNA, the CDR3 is TGTGCCATCAGGGGACAGGAGACTAACTATGGCTACACCTTC. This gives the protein CAIRGQETNYGYTF.

This chain's CDR3 is CASSQNSGSSYNEQFF. The CDR3 nucleotides read TGTGCCAGCAGCCAGAATAGCGGGAGCTCCTACAATGAGCAGTTCTTC. This chain uses TRBV25-1 with TRBJ2-1, with 9 bases identical to TRBD2. Germline lookup yields CDR1 MGHDK and CDR2 SYGVNS. Trimming took 6 bases from V and 0 from J; bases not matched to a gene: 6. CDR3 length equals 16 residues.

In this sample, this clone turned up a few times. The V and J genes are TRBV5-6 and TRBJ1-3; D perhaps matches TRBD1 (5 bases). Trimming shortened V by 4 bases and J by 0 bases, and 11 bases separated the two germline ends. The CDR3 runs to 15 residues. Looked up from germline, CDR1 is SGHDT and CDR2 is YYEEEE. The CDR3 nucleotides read TGTGCCAGCAGCCGGGGACTGAGCTCTGGAAACACCATATATTTT. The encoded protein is CASSRGLSSGNTIYF.

DNA for the CDR3: TGTGCCAGCAGACGGGGACTAGCGGTAGATACGCAGTATTTT. Translation: CASRRGLAVDTQYF. The chain links TRBV6-5 to TRBJ2-3, with 11 bases identical to TRBD2. The J segment lost 5 bases and the V segment lost 6 bases, leaving 4 bases of the junction unmatched. CDR1 is MNHEY, CDR2 SVGAGI, per germline. The length of the CDR3 is 14 residues.

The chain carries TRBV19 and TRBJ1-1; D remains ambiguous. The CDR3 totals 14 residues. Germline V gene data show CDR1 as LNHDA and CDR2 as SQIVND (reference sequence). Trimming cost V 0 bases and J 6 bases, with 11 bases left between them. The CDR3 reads CASSIDHGRAEAFF. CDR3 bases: TGTGCCAGTAGTATAGATCATGGGCGAGCTGAAGCTTTCTTT.